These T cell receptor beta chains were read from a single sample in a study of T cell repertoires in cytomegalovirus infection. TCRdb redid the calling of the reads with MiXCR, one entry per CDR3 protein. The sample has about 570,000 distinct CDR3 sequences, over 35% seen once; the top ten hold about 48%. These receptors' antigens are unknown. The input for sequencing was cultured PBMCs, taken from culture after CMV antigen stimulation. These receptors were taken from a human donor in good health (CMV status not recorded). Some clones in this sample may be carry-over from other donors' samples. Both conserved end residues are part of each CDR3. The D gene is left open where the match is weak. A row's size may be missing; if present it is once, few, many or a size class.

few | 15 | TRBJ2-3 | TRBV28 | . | TGTGCCAGCAGTCTAGCCAGGGCAGGCACAGATACGCAGTATTTT | CASSLARAGTDTQYF
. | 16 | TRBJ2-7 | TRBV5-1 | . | TGCGCCAGCAGCTTGGAGGGCAGAAAGAAGGTTTACGAGCAGTACTTC | CASSLEGRKKVYEQYF
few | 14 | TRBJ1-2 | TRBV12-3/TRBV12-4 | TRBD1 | TGTGCCAGCAGTTTGTTGACAGGGTTCGATGGCTACACCTTC | CASSLLTGFDGYTF
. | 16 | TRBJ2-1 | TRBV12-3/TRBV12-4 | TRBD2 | TGTGCCAGCAGTCCCCAGGGACTAGCGGTCAGGGGTGAGCAGTTCTTC | CASSPQGLAVRGEQFF
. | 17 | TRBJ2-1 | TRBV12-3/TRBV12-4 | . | TGTGCCAGCAGTTTTTGGGTAAGCGCCTACTCCTACAATGAGCAGTTCTTC | CASSFWVSAYSYNEQFF
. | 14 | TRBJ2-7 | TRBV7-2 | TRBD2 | TGTGCCAGCGGACTAGCGGGAGACTCTAGGAAGCAGTACTTC | CASGLAGDSRKQYF
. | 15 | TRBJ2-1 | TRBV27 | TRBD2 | TGTGCCAGCCGTATGGCCCTAGCGGGGGGGAATGAGCAGTTCTTC | CASRMALAGGNEQFF
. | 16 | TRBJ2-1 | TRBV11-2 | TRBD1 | TGTGCCAGCACCGTAGACAGGGACCGAACGGTCAGTGAGCAGTTCTTC | CASTVDRDRTVSEQFF
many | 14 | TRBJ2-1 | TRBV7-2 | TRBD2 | TGTGCCAGCAGCTGGGCGCGGGGGAACAATGAGCAGTTCTTC | CASSWARGNNEQFF
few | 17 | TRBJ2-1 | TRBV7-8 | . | TGTGCCAGCAGCTTAGGGGTCGGGACTGCTAGTGTCAATGAGCAGTTCTTC | CASSLGVGTASVNEQFF
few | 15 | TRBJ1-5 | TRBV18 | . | TGTGCCAGCTCACCAATTGCGCAAAGCGAACAGCCCCAGCATTTT | CASSPIAQSEQPQHF
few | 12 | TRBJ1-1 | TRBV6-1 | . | TGTGCCAGCAGGGGTCGAGACACTGAAGCTTTCTTT | CASRGRDTEAFF
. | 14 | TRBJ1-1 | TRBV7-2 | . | TGTGCCAGCAGCTTACCCCCAGGGGCCGGGGGAGCTTTCTTT | CASSLPPGAGGAFF
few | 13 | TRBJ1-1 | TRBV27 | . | TGTGCCAGCAGTCCTGACAGGTACAGTGAAGCTTTCTTT | CASSPDRYSEAFF
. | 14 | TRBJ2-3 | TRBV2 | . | TGTGCCAGCAGTGACGGCGCTAGCTGGGATACGCAGTATTTT | CASSDGASWDTQYF
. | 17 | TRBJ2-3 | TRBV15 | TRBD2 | TGTGCCACCAGCAGGCGCCCCCCGGGCCGGGGGGAAGATACGCAGTATTTT | CATSRRPPGRGEDTQYF
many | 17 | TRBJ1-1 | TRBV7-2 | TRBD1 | TGTGCCAGCAGCCAACGCCGGGACAGGATCCAGAACACTGAAGCTTTCTTT | CASSQRRDRIQNTEAFF
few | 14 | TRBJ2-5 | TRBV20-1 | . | TGCAGTGCTAGAGATCCCTCCAGGCAAGAGACCCAGTACTTC | CSARDPSRQETQYF
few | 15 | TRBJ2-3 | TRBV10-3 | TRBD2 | TGTGCCATCAGAGGGACTACTCAATACACAGATACGCAGTATTTT | CAIRGTTQYTDTQYF
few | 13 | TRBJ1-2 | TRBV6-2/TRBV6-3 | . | TGTGCCCTCCGGGACCCAATAAACTATGGCTACACCTTC | CALRDPINYGYTF
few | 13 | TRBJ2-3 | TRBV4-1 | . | TGCGCCAGCAGCCAAGTTGGGGTGGATACGCAGTATTTT | CASSQVGVDTQYF
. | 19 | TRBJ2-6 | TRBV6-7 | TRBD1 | TGTGCCAGCAGTTACCTTCCCGGGACAGGGGGCTCTGGGGCCAACGTCCTGACTTTC | CASSYLPGTGGSGANVLTF
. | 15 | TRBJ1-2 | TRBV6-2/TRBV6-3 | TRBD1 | TGTGCCAGCAGGTCGGTTGGAAGGGGGCTTGGTGGCTACACCTTC | CASRSVGRGLGGYTF
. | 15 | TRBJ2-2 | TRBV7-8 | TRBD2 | TGTGCCAGCAGCCCCCGGACTAGTGGGCCCGGGGAGCTGTTTTTT | CASSPRTSGPGELFF
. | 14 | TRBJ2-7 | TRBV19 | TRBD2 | TGTGCCAGTAGTGTTGGGACTAGCGGCTACGAGCAGTACTTC | CASSVGTSGYEQYF
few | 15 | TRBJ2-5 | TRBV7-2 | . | TGTGCCAGCAGCTTATTGCGGGGAGGGGGAGAGACCCAGTACTTC | CASSLLRGGGETQYF
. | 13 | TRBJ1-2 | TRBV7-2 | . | TGTGCCAGCAGCCCACGAGGGGGAACTGGCTACACCTTC | CASSPRGGTGYTF
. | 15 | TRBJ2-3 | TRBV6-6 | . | TGTGCCAGCAGTTATTCCCAGGGAAGGGGGGATACGCAGTATTTT | CASSYSQGRGDTQYF
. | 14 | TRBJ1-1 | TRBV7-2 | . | TGTGCCAGCAGTATACAGGTAATGAACACTGAAGCTTTCTTT | CASSIQVMNTEAFF
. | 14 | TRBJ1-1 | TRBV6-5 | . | TGTGCCAGCAGCAAAAGGGGGGCGAACACTGAAGCTTTCTTT | CASSKRGANTEAFF
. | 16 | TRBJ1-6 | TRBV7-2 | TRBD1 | TGTGCCAGCAGGGATGAGACAGGGGATGGACGGAGACCCCTCCACTTT | CASRDETGDGRRPLHF
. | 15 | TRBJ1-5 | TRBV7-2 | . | TGTGCCAGCAGCTTAGACGGGGGGCGGGGTCAGCCCCAGCATTTT | CASSLDGGRGQPQHF
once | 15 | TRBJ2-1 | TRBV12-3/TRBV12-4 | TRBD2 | TGTGCCAGCAGTTTTACGGGACTAGCGATGGAGGAGCAGTTCTTC | CASSFTGLAMEEQFF
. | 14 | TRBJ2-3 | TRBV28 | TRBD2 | TGTGCCAGCACCCCAGCGGGGGTAACAGATACGCAGTATTTT | CASTPAGVTDTQYF
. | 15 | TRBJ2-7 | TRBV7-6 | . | TGTGCCAGCAGTACCGGGACTTTGAGCTCCTACGAGCAGTACTTC | CASSTGTLSSYEQYF
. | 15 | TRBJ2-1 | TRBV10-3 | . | TGTGCCATCAGTGGGGGGCAGGGCAGTTCGAATGAGCAGTTCTTC | CAISGGQGSSNEQFF
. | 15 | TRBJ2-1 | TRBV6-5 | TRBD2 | TGTGCCAGCAGTTACTCTCAGCGGGAGGGCCCAGAGCAGTTCTTC | CASSYSQREGPEQFF
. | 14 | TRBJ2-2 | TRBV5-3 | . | TGTGCCAGCAGCTTGGCTGCGGGGCTCGGGGAGCTGTTTTTT | CASSLAAGLGELFF
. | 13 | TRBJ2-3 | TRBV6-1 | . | TGTGCCAGCAGTGTTGGACAGCGTGATACGCAGTATTTT | CASSVGQRDTQYF
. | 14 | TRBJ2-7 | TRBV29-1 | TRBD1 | TGCAGCGCCGACGTACAGGGGGCTTTCTACGAGCAGTACTTC | CSADVQGAFYEQYF
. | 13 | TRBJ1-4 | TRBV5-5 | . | TGTGCCAGCAGATCTACTAGAGCCGAAAAACTGTTTTTT | CASRSTRAEKLFF
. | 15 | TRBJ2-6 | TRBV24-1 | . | TGTGCCACCAGTGATGGGGGGACTGGGGCCAACGTCCTGACTTTC | CATSDGGTGANVLTF